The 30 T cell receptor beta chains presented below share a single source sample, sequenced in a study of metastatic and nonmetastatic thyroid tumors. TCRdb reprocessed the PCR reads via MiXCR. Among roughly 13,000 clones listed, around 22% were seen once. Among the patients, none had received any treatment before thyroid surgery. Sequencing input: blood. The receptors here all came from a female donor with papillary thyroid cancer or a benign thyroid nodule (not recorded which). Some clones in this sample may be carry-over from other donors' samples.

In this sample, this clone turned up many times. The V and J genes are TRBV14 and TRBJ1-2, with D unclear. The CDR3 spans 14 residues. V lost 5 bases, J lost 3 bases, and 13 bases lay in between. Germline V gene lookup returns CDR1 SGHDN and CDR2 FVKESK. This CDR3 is CASSSLRTDYGYTF. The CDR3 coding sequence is TGTGCCAGCAGCTCCCTCCGGACGGACTATGGCTACACCTTC.

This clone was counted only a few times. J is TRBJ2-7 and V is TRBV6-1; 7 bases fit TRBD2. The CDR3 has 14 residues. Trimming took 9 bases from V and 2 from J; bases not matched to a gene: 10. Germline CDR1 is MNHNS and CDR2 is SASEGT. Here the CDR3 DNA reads TGTGCCAGTACCCCGGCTAGCGGAACCTACGAGCAGTACTTC. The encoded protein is CASTPASGTYEQYF.

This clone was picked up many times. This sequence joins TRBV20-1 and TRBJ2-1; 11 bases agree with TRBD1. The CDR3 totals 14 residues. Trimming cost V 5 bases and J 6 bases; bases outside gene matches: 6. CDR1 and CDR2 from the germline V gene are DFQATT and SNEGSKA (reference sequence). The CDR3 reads CSAELGTGGNEQFF. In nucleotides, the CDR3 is TGCAGTGCTGAACTCGGGACAGGGGGCAATGAGCAGTTCTTC.

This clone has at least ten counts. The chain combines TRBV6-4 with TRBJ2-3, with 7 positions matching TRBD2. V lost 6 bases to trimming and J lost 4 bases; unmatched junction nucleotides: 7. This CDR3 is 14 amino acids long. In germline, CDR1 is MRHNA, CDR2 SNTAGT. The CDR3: CASSPGTTADTQYF. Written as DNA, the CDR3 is TGTGCCAGCAGCCCCGGGACTACCGCAGATACGCAGTATTTT.

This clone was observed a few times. Here the CDR3 reads CASSDSADNSPLHF. The CDR3 DNA follows: TGTGCCAGCAGTGACTCGGCAGATAATTCACCCCTCCACTTT. The chain uses TRBV6-4 and TRBJ1-6; D not certain. Germline CDR1 reads MRHNA; CDR2 reads SNTAGT. This CDR3 is built from 14 residues. V was pared by 0 bases and J by 5 bases, with 5 bases between.

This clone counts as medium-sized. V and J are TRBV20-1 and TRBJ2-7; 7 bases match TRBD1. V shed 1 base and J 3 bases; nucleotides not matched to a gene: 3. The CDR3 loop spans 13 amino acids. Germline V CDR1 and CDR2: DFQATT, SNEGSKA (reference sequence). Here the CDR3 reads CSARGHRGYEQYF. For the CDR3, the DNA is TGCAGTGCTAGAGGTCACAGGGGCTACGAGCAGTACTTC.

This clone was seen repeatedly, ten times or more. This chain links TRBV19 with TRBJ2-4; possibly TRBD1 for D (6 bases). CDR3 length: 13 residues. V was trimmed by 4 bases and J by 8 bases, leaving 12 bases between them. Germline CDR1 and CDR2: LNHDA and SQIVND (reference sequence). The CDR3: CASSNGQRDIQYF. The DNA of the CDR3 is TGTGCCAGTAGTAACGGACAGCGTGACATTCAGTACTTC.

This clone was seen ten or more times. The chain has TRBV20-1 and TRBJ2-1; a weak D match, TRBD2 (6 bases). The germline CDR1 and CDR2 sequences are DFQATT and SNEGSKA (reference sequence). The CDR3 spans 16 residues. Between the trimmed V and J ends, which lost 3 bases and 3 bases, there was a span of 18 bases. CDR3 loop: CSASYRAGKDYNEQFF. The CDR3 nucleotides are TGCAGTGCTAGTTACAGAGCGGGCAAGGACTACAATGAGCAGTTCTTC.

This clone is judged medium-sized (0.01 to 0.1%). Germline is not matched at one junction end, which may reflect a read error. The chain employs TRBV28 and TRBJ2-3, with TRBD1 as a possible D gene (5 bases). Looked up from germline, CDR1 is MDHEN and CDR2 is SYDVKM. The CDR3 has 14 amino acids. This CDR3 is CASSPQGSTDTQYF. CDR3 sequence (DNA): TGTGCCAGCAGTCCCCAGGGAAGCACGGATACGCAGTATTTT. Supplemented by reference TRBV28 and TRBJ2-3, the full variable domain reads DVKVTQSSRYLVKRTGEKVFLECVQDMDHENMFWYRQDPGLGLRLIYFSYDVKMKEKGDIPEGYSVSREKKERFSLILESASTNQTSMYLCASSPQGSTDTQYFGPGTRLTVL.

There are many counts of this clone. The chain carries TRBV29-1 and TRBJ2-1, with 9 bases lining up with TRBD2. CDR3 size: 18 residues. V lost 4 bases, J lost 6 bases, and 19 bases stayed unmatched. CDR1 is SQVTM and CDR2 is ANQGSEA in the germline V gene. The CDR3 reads CSVGPILRRGGFRNEQFF. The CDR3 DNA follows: TGCAGCGTTGGGCCCATCCTTAGGCGGGGGGGCTTTCGCAATGAGCAGTTCTTC.

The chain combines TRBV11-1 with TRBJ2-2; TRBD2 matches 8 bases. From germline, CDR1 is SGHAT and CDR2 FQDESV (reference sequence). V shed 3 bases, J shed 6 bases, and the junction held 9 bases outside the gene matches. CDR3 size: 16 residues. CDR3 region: CASSFWTSWGSGELFF. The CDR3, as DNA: TGTGCCAGCAGCTTTTGGACTAGCTGGGGGTCCGGGGAGCTGTTTTTT.

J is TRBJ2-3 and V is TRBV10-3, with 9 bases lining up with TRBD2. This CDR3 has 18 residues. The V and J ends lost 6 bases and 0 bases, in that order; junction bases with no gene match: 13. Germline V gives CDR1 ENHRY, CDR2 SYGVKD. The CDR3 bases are TGTGCCATCAGGCCCTTTAGCGGGGGTTTGTCTAGCACAGATACGCAGTATTTT. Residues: CAIRPFSGGLSSTDTQYF.

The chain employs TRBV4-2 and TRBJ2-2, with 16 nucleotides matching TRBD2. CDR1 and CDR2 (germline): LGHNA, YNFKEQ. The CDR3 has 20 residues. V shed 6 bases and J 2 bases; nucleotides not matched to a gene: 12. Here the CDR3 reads CASRQRPGLAGGINTGELFF. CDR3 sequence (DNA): TGTGCCAGCAGACAACGACCGGGACTAGCGGGAGGGATAAACACCGGGGAGCTGTTTTTT.

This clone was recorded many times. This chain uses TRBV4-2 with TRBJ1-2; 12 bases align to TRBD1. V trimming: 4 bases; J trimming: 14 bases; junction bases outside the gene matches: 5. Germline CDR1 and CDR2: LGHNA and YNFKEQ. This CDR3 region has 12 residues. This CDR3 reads CASSPPGQGATF. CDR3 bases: TGTGCCAGCAGCCCCCCGGGACAGGGGGCAACCTTC.

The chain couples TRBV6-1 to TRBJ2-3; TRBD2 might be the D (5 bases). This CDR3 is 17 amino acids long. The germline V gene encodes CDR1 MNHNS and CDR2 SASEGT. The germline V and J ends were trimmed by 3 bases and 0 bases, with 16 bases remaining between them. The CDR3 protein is CASSDNRGGISTDTQYF. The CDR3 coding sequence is TGTGCCAGCAGTGACAATCGGGGTGGGATTAGCACAGATACGCAGTATTTT.

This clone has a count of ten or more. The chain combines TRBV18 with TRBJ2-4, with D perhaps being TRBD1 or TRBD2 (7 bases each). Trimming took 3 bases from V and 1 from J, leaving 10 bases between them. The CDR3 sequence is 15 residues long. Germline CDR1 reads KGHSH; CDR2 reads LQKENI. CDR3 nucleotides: TGTGCCAGCTCACCCCAGGGGGGGGCCAAAAACATTCAGTACTTC. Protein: CASSPQGGAKNIQYF.

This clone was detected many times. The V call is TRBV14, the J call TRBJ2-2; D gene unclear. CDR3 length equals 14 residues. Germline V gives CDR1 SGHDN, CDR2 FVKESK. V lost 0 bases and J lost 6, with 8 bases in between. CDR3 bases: TGTGCCAGCAGCCAAGATATGGTGTCCGGGGAGCTGTTTTTT. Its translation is CASSQDMVSGELFF.

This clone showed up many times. The DNA of the CDR3 is TGCAGTGCCGAGGACGCGCGGGAGCCTTCCACAGATACGCAGTATTTT. This sequence encodes CSAEDAREPSTDTQYF. The chain couples TRBV20-1 to TRBJ2-3; 7 bases align to TRBD2. The CDR3 runs 16 residues. Trimming cost V 6 bases and J 2 bases; bases outside gene matches: 14. Looked up from germline, CDR1 is DFQATT and CDR2 is SNEGSKA (reference sequence).

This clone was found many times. The CDR3, as DNA: TGTGCCAGCAGCTTAGCCGGGACAGGACACAATGAGCAGTTCTTC. It encodes CASSLAGTGHNEQFF. This chain links TRBV7-9 with TRBJ2-1; 8 bases agree with TRBD1. This CDR3 contains 15 residues. From germline, CDR1 is SEHNR and CDR2 FQNEAQ (reference sequence). The V gene end was trimmed by 0 bases and the J gene end by 5 bases; junction bases not matched to a gene: 3.

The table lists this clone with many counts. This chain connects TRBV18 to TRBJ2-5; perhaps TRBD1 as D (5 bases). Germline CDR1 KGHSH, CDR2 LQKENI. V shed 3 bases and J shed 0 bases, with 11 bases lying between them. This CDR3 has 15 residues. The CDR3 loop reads CASSPGQNYQETQYF. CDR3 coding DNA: TGTGCCAGCTCACCCGGACAAAATTACCAAGAGACCCAGTACTTC.

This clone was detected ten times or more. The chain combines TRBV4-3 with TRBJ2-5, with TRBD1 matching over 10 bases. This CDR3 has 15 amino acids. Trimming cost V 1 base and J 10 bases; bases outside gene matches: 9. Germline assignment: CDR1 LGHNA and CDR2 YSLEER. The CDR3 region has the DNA TGCGCCAGCAGCCAAGGCTGGACAGGGGGGGGGCGCCAGTACTTC. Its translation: CASSQGWTGGGRQYF.

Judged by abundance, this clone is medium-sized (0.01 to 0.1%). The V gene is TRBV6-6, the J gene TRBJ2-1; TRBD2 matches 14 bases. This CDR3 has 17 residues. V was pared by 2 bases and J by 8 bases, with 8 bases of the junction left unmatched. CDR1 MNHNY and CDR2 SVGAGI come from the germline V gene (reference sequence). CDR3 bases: TGTGCCAGCAGTTACGAGCGAGGACTAGCGGGGGGCTATGAGCAGTTCTTC. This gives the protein CASSYERGLAGGYEQFF.

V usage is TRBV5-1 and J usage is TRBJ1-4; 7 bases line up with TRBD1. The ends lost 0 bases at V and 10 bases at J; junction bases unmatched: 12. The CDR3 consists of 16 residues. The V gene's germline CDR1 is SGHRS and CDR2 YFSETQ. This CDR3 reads CASSLEVDRSVAKLFF. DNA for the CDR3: TGCGCCAGCAGCTTGGAAGTGGACAGGTCCGTCGCAAAACTGTTTTTT.

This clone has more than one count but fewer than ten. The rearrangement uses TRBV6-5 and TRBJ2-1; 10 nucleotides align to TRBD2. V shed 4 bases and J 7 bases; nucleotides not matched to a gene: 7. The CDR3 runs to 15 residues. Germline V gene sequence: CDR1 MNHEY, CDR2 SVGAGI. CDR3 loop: CASSLGLAGENEQFF. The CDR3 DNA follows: TGTGCCAGCAGTTTGGGGCTAGCGGGGGAGAATGAGCAGTTCTTC.

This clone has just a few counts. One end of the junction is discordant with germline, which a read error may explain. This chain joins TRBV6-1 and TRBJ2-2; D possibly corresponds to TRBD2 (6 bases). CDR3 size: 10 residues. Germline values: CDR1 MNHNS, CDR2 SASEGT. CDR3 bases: TGTGCCAGCCGAGGACGGGAGCGGTTTTTT. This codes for CASRGRERFF.

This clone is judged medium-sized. CDR3 coding DNA: TGTGCCAGCGCCAATAATCGGGAGGCCTACGAGCAGTACTTC. Its protein product is CASANNREAYEQYF. This sequence joins TRBV7-2 and TRBJ2-7; 7 positions match TRBD2. The J segment lost 2 bases and the V segment lost 8 bases, leaving 9 bases of the junction unmatched. The CDR3 runs to 14 residues. CDR1 and CDR2 from the germline V gene are SGHTA and FQGNSA.

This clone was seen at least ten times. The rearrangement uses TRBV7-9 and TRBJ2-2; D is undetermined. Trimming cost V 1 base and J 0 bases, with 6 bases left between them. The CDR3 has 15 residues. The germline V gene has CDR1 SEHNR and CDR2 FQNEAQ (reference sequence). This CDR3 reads CASSLGITNTGELFF. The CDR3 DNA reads TGTGCCAGCAGCTTAGGCATAACGAACACCGGGGAGCTGTTTTTT.

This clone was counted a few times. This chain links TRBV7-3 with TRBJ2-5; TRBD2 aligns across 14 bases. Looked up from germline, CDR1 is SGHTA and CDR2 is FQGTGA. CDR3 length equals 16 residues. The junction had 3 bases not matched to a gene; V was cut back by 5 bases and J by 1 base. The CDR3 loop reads CASSPGLAGGQETQYF. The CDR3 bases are TGTGCCAGCAGCCCCGGACTAGCGGGGGGCCAAGAGACCCAGTACTTC.

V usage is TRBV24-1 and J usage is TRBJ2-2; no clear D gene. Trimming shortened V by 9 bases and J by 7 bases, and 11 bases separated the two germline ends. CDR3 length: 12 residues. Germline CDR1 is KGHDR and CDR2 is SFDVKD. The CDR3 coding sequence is TGTGCCACCCTCAAGAGTAGCGGGGAGCTGTTTTTT. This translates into CATLKSSGELFF.

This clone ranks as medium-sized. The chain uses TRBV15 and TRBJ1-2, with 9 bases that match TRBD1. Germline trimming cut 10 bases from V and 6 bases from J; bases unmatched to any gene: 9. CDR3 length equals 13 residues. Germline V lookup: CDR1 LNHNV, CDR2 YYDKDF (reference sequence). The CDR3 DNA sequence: TGTGCCATCCAGAGGACAGGGGAAAATGGCTACACCTTC. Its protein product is CAIQRTGENGYTF.